This TCR beta chain was documented in a study of T cell clonality in common variable immunodeficiency. The CDR3 covers 15 residues. With 1 base removed from V and 7 bases from J, the gap between germline ends came to 14 bases. Germline values: CDR1 ENHRY, CDR2 SYGVKD. This clone has at least ten counts. Its antigen is unidentified. The read ends 3 residues early relative to the CDR3; the germline J gene fills the gap. Equal genomic DNA amounts from CVID and control samples were sequenced. Sequencing was performed with immunoSEQ multiplex PCR; in TCRdb, only in-frame clones are kept and a portion is missing. The sample was found to contain fewer than 55,000 clones, and every one recurs. Patients and controls were mostly of Caucasian heritage. The study, taken as a whole, reports: CVID subjects had higher TCRbeta clonality than healthy controls, most marked in about a third. Fewer TCRbeta clones were shared among CVID subjects than controls.

The sequencing sample was made of peripheral blood mononuclear cells. The sequence was obtained from a person between 18 and 70 years old in good health. The rearrangement joins TRBV10-3 to TRBJ1-5; possibly TRBD1 for D (5 bases). The CDR3 here is CAISEFQPGEQPQHF. The sequenced part of the CDR3 DNA is TGTGCCATCAGTGAGTTTCAGCCGGGGGAGCAGCCC.